The clone carrying this T cell receptor beta chain was seen once. The antigen is unknown. The germline gives CDR1 MGHRA, CDR2 YSYEKL. Deletions cut 0 bases from V and 2 bases from J, with 18 bases between. The CDR3 is 18 residues long. This entry is derived from a study of cytomegalovirus exposure and HLA in healthy donors. Regarding the study as a whole: A list of 164 TCR beta chains associated with cytomegalovirus was given. Generally TCR sequences proved uncommon, though certain public TCRs appeared in numerous donors.

The PCR was carried out with 60 Vbeta primers and 13 Jbeta primers. In the source study's methods: A later analysis tallied about 80 million unique TCR beta chains, some 10 million of them shared. Here immunoSEQ multiplex PCR was the method, and the copy in TCRdb shows in-frame clones only, minus some. That table is the source of V, J and clone size, and D and trimming were worked out from the DNA. The sample contains some 140,000 clones, about 68% of which appear only once. There were likely unrecorded immune exposures, though donors were nominally healthy when sampled. This TCR derives from a human donor in good health. Input material: PBMCs. V gene TRBV4-1 combines with J gene TRBJ2-3, with a tentative D call TRBD2 (6 bases). The CDR3 sequence: CASSQDLSLALHTDTQYF. The CDR3 nucleotides read TGCGCCAGCAGCCAAGATCTAAGTCTAGCGTTGCACACAGATACGCAGTATTTT.